This T cell receptor beta chain was documented in a study of T-cell memory formation after mild COVID-19. Germline values: CDR1 LGHDT, CDR2 YNNKEL (reference sequence). The CDR3 has 11 residues. V dropped 9 bases and J dropped 6 bases, with 11 bases sitting between them. TCRdb ran MiXCR on the 5' RACE reads and lists one entry per CDR3 protein. The table has 140,000 to 150,000 distinct CDR3 sequences, over 6% seen once. This clonotype was counted ten times or more. Sequenced input: PBMCs or a T cell subset sorted from them (not recorded which). This receptor was taken from an adult woman who had mild COVID-19 (a few samples of this study predate the infection). Cell type and time point are not known. The chain links TRBV3-1 to TRBJ1-1; a possible D gene is TRBD1 (5 bases). CDR3 in DNA: TGTGCCAGTAGGGGAGGCGCTGAAGCTTTCTTT. It translates to CASRGGAEAFF.